The rows below give T cell receptor beta chains drawn from one sample of a study of T cells in tuberculosis. Sequencing was performed with immunoSEQ multiplex PCR; in TCRdb, only in-frame clones are kept and a portion is missing. The sample has approximately 30,000 clones, roughly nine tenths seen once; the top ten hold roughly 2.4%. Sequences were obtained from PBMCs. The receptors here all came from a donor aged 10 to 29 with latent tuberculosis or without tuberculosis infection. CDR3s include the opening cysteine and the closing phenylalanine or tryptophan. A D gene is named only where the DNA matches it firmly. Only some rows state a clone size, as once, few, many or a class for expanded clones.

TRBV30	TRBJ2-7	TRBD1	-	TGTGCCTGGGGACAAACAGGGGGCAGCGACGAGCAGTACTTC	CAWGQTGGSDEQYF
TRBV9	TRBJ2-7	-	-	TGTGCCAGCAGCGTAGAGCCAGGGGAATACGAGCAGTACTTC	CASSVEPGEYEQYF
TRBV28	TRBJ2-5	-	-	TGTGCCAGCAGTTTATTCCTAGGGGGGGTTCAAGAGACCCAGTACTTC	CASSLFLGGVQETQYF
TRBV27	TRBJ2-7	TRBD2	-	TGTGCCAGCAGTTTATCGCGGGGGATCTACGAGCAGTACTTC	CASSLSRGIYEQYF
TRBV7-2	TRBJ2-1	TRBD2	-	TGTGCCAGCAGCTCCCGAGGCGGGAGTAGCAATGAGCAGTTCTTC	CASSSRGGSSNEQFF
TRBV6-5	TRBJ2-2	-	once	TGTGCCAGCAGCCTCGGTCAGGGGAACACCGGGGAGCTGTTTTTT	CASSLGQGNTGELFF
TRBV15	TRBJ1-1	-	-	TGTGCCACCAGCAGAAGACCGGGACAAGAAGCTTTCTTT	CATSRRPGQEAFF
TRBV6-5	TRBJ1-5	-	-	TGTGCCAGCAGTCCTCAGGGGATGAATCAGCCCCAGCATTTT	CASSPQGMNQPQHF
TRBV7-9	TRBJ2-3	TRBD2	-	TGTGCCAGCAGCTTAGATCGTCTAGCGGGAGGGTGGGGAACAGATACGCAGTATTTT	CASSLDRLAGGWGTDTQYF
TRBV20-1	TRBJ1-2	-	-	TGCAGTGCGCCAGATAAAGGCTACACCTTC	CSAPDKGYTF
TRBV6-5	TRBJ2-5	-	-	TGTGCCAGCAGTTTCAGGGGCAGCCAAGAGACCCAGTACTTC	CASSFRGSQETQYF
TRBV21-1	TRBJ2-5	-	-	TGTGCCAGCAGCCCTGGCCTAGCGGGAGGCCAAGAGACCCAGTACTTC	CASSPGLAGGQETQYF
TRBV2	TRBJ2-1	-	-	TGTGCCAGCAGTTCAAAGGGGGTATCCTACAATGAGCAGTTCTTC	CASSSKGVSYNEQFF
TRBV9	TRBJ2-6	TRBD1	-	TGTGCCAGCAGCACATCCGGGACAGGGTATTCTAGCTCTGGGGCCAACGTCCTGACTTTC	CASSTSGTGYSSSGANVLTF
TRBV19	TRBJ2-2	-	-	TGTGCCAGTAGTATACGGCAGGTGAACACCGGGGAGCTGTTTTTT	CASSIRQVNTGELFF
TRBV4-3	TRBJ2-1	TRBD2	-	TGCGCCAGCAGCCAAGGTCTAGCGGGGACACTCTACAATGAGCAGTTCTTC	CASSQGLAGTLYNEQFF
TRBV29-1	TRBJ2-7	TRBD2	-	TGCAGCGTTGTCTCGGGACTAGCGGGGGTGGGCGAGCAGTACTTC	CSVVSGLAGVGEQYF
TRBV5-1	TRBJ2-7	TRBD1	-	TGCGCCAGCAGCTGGCGGGACAGGGTTTCCTACGAGCAGTACTTC	CASSWRDRVSYEQYF
TRBV6-5	TRBJ2-2	-	-	TGTGCCAGCAGGGAGGGCCATGCCGGGGAGCTGTTTTTT	CASREGHAGELFF
TRBV4-1	TRBJ2-1	-	-	TGCGCCAGCAGCCTTCTTCTAGGCTATCAAGACAATGAGCAGTTCTTC	CASSLLLGYQDNEQFF
TRBV7-2	TRBJ2-7	TRBD2	once	TGTGCCAGCAGCTTAGGGGCTAGCGGGTCTCACTACGAGCAGTACTTC	CASSLGASGSHYEQYF
TRBV4-1	TRBJ1-1	TRBD1	-	TGCGCCAGCAGCTGGACAGGGGAGATGGAAGCTTTCTTT	CASSWTGEMEAFF
TRBV13	TRBJ1-2	TRBD1	-	TGTGCCAGCAGCGAATACGGGCCCTACAGGGGGGGCTATGGCTACACCTTC	CASSEYGPYRGGYGYTF
TRBV7-8	TRBJ2-7	-	few	TGTGCCAGCAGCTTAGCCGACAGACCCACCTACGAGCAGTACTTC	CASSLADRPTYEQYF
TRBV6-5	TRBJ1-5	-	once	TGTGCCAGCAGCCCCAGGGATGGGAGCAATCAGCCCCAGCATTTT	CASSPRDGSNQPQHF
TRBV5-1	TRBJ2-3	-	once	TGCGCCAGCAGCTTGGGCGAACCAGATACGCAGTATTTT	CASSLGEPDTQYF
TRBV27	TRBJ2-1	TRBD2	once	TGTGCCAGCAGTTCCCTCAGCAGTTTAGGGACTAGCGGAGTACAGAGCTCCTACAATGAGCAGTTCTTC	CASSSLSSLGTSGVQSSYNEQFF
TRBV4-2	TRBJ1-2	-	-	TGTGCCAGCAGCCAAGAAACCGACGGAGGCTATGGCTACACCTTC	CASSQETDGGYGYTF
TRBV15	TRBJ2-7	TRBD2	-	TGTGCCACCAGCCGTAGCGGGAGGTTCTACGAGCAGTACTTC	CATSRSGRFYEQYF
TRBV7-6	TRBJ2-7	TRBD2	-	TGTGCCAGCAGCCAGCTGACTAGCGGGAGCTACGAGCAGTACTTC	CASSQLTSGSYEQYF
TRBV15	TRBJ1-3	TRBD1	-	TGTGCCACCAGCCTATCCGGGACAGGGTTACAGAGAAACACCATATATTTT	CATSLSGTGLQRNTIYF
TRBV27	TRBJ1-1	TRBD1	-	TGTGCCAGCAGTCCCGACAGGGAGGCTTTCTTT	CASSPDREAFF
TRBV6-1	TRBJ1-1	-	-	TGTGCCAGCAGTGGGGGCCTCACTGAAGCTTTCTTT	CASSGGLTEAFF
TRBV4-3	TRBJ2-3	-	-	TGCGCCAGCAGCCAAAGATGGGGCACAACAGGGACAGATACGCAGTATTTT	CASSQRWGTTGTDTQYF
TRBV7-2	TRBJ2-1	TRBD2	-	TGTGCCAGCAGCCGTAGCGGGAGGGGTGAGCAGTTCTTC	CASSRSGRGEQFF
TRBV29-1	TRBJ1-4	TRBD1	-	TGCAGCGTTACCAGGGGGTTCAATGAAAAACTGTTTTTT	CSVTRGFNEKLFF
TRBV6-6	TRBJ2-3	-	-	TGTGCCAGCAGCCCACTAGTGCCCCTCCAGTATTTT	CASSPLVPLQYF
TRBV7-9	TRBJ2-7	TRBD2	-	TGTGCCAGCAGCCCCCGGGTGACAGCGGGGTACGAGCAGTACTTC	CASSPRVTAGYEQYF
TRBV11-2	TRBJ2-3	-	-	TGTGCCAGCACCCCTTCGTGGGGGACATTTAGGACAGATACGCAGTATTTT	CASTPSWGTFRTDTQYF
TRBV11-2	TRBJ2-1	-	-	TGTGCCAGCAGCTTATATGGGGTCGGCGGGGTACTGGATGAGCAGTTCTTC	CASSLYGVGGVLDEQFF
TRBV19	TRBJ1-6	-	-	TGTGCCAGTACAGGCCAGTATAATTCACCCCTCCACTTT	CASTGQYNSPLHF
TRBV6-6	TRBJ2-5	TRBD2	-	TGTGCCAGCAGTCCCACTAGCGGGAGGTCGGAGACCCAGTACTTC	CASSPTSGRSETQYF
TRBV7-9	TRBJ2-2	-	-	TGTGCCAGCAGCCCCTTGGGGGGAGGATTCACCGGGGAGCTGTTTTTT	CASSPLGGGFTGELFF
TRBV5-1	TRBJ2-7	-	-	TGCGCCAGCAGCTTGGAACAGGGCTACGAGCAGTACTTC	CASSLEQGYEQYF
TRBV7-3	TRBJ2-4	-	-	TGTGCCAGCAGCCTCGAGGGGTCAAAGGGGGACATTCAGTACTTC	CASSLEGSKGDIQYF
TRBV28	TRBJ1-5	TRBD1	-	TGTGCCAGCAGTGGGGCCTGGGACAGGTTCAATCAGCCCCAGCATTTT	CASSGAWDRFNQPQHF
TRBV4-1	TRBJ2-2	TRBD2	-	TGCGCCAGCAGCCAAGGGGGAGGGGCCAACACCGGGGAGCTGTTTTTT	CASSQGGGANTGELFF
TRBV9	TRBJ2-5	-	-	TGTGCCAGCAGCACCCGGGGGGCTGGAGAGACCCAGTACTTC	CASSTRGAGETQYF
TRBV4-1	TRBJ2-3	TRBD1	once	TGCGCCAGCAGCCAACCTAGGACAGGTCAAGATACGCAGTATTTT	CASSQPRTGQDTQYF
TRBV5-5	TRBJ1-2	TRBD1	-	TGTGCCAGCAGCTTTGGACAGGGTAACTATGGCTACACCTTC	CASSFGQGNYGYTF
TRBV11-2	TRBJ1-1	TRBD1	-	TGTGCCAGCAGACTAACAGGGGGGAAATGGATCACTGAAGCTTTCTTT	CASRLTGGKWITEAFF
TRBV5-1	TRBJ2-5	TRBD1	-	TGCGCCAGCAGTTTGGAGGGACAGGGGGTAGAGACCCAGTACTTC	CASSLEGQGVETQYF
TRBV2	TRBJ2-7	TRBD2	-	TGTGCCACCCAGTTAGCGGGGGGGGTCTCCTACGAGCAGTACTTC	CATQLAGGVSYEQYF
TRBV7-9	TRBJ1-2	TRBD1	-	TGTGCCAGCGGGACAGTGATGTTTGCCTTC	CASGTVMFAF
TRBV7-9	TRBJ1-1	-	-	TGTGCCAGCAGCTTAGACGAGAGGGAAACTTTCTTT	CASSLDERETFF